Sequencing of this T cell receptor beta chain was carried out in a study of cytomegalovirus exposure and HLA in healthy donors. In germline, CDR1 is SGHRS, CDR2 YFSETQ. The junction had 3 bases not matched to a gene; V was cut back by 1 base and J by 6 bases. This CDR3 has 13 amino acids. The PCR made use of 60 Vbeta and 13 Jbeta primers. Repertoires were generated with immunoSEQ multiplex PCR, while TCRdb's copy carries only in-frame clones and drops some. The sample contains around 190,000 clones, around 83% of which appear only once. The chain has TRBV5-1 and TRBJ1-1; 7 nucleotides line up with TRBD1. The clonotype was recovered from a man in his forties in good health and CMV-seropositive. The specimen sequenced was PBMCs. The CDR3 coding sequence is TGCGCCAGCAGCTTGCAGGGGGTCTCTGAAGCTTTCTTT. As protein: CASSLQGVSEAFF.